Below, one TCR beta chain is given with its context. The antigen remains unidentified. The sample comes from a study of PD-1 blockade in classical Hodgkin lymphoma. V shed 7 bases and J 9 bases; nucleotides not matched to a gene: 3. The CDR3 is 11 residues long. Germline loops: CDR1 SNHLY, CDR2 FYNNEI. Assay used: immunoSEQ multiplex PCR; TCRdb lists only in-frame clones, some missing. The data contain 20,000 to 25,000 clones, approximately 92% of them singletons. General study points: TCR diversity at baseline was reported to be reduced in newly diagnosed patients relative to healthy donors.

Described time point: newly diagnosed, previously untreated cHL patient sample. With magnetic negative selection, CD4+ T cells were purified from PBMCs that had been thawed. V usage is TRBV2 and J usage is TRBJ2-1; TRBD1 agrees at 7 bases. This clonotype was sampled from a human donor with classical Hodgkin lymphoma. Sequencing was performed on CD4+ T cells from blood. DNA of the CDR3: TGTGCCAGCATACAGGGGTTTGAGCAGTTCTTC. Translation: CASIQGFEQFF.